The following is a T cell receptor (beta chain) sequence with its context. The sample is drawn from a study of monozygotic twins with inflammatory bowel disease. The CDR3 consists of 14 residues. Germline V lookup: CDR1 DFQATT, CDR2 SNEGSKA (reference sequence). TCRalpha along with TCRbeta cDNA was subjected to two nested PCRs lasting about 16 and 10 cycles. One entry per CDR3 protein, without DNA, is what TCRdb gives after re-calling the 5' RACE reads. Its table lists 400,000 or so distinct CDR3 sequences. Sequenced input: blood. This TCR came from a human donor with ulcerative colitis or Crohn's disease, or a healthy co-twin of an affected twin (not recorded which). V gene TRBV20-1 combines with J gene TRBJ2-7; TCRdb returns TRBD1, unconfirmable since there is no DNA. CDR3 protein: CSAIGGGGAYEQYF.